These 20 T cell receptor beta chains came from one sample sequenced in a study of identical twins. One entry per CDR3 protein results from TCRdb running MiXCR on the 5' RACE reads. The repertoire holds some 590,000 distinct CDR3 sequences, around a tenth seen once, with under 3% in the top ten. This sample was shared with a second study, whose subject was yellow fever vaccine responses in identical twins.

Sequencing was performed on PBMCs. Receptors were obtained from a woman under 30 in good health.

This clonotype has ten or more counts. The V and J genes are TRBV4-1 and TRBJ1-1, with D hard to call. V gave up 3 bases and J gave up 3 bases, with 20 bases separating them. The CDR3 is 17 amino acids. Germline CDR1 reads MGHRA; CDR2 reads YSYEKL. Written as DNA, the CDR3 is TGCGCCAGCAGCCACTCGGCCGAGATTGCGGTGGACACTGAAGCTTTCTTT. Translation gives CASSHSAEIAVDTEAFF.

This clonotype came up many times. The chain has TRBV6-1 and TRBJ1-2, with a tentative D call TRBD1 (5 bases). CDR3 size: 14 residues. V lost 4 bases to trimming and J lost 7 bases, with 16 bases between them. Germline V gene sequence: CDR1 MNHNS, CDR2 SASEGT. CDR3 amino acids: CASSGREGVAGYTF. The CDR3 bases are TGTGCCAGCAGTGGACGGGAAGGGGTAGCTGGCTACACCTTC.

This clonotype was observed a handful of times. The chain couples TRBV7-9 to TRBJ2-5; 9 nucleotides match TRBD2. Unmatched junction bases numbered 10, after V lost 4 bases and J lost 1 base. The CDR3 is 17 amino acids. Germline-derived CDR1 and CDR2 are SEHNR and FQNEAQ (reference sequence). This CDR3 is CASSSRAGGPLQETQYF. The CDR3, as DNA: TGTGCCAGCAGCTCCCGGGCGGGAGGGCCACTCCAAGAGACCCAGTACTTC.

This clonotype was counted a few times. The V and J genes are TRBV29-1 and TRBJ2-2, with 7 bases fitting TRBD1. The CDR3 spans 15 residues. In germline, CDR1 is SQVTM, CDR2 ANQGSEA. V shed 0 bases, J shed 6 bases, and the junction held 7 bases outside the gene matches. The CDR3 spells CSVEDRGHPPGELFF. In DNA form, the CDR3 reads TGCAGCGTTGAAGATAGGGGGCATCCCCCCGGGGAGCTGTTTTTT.

This clonotype was observed at least ten times. The chain uses TRBV28 and TRBJ2-7; 8 bases line up with TRBD1. The germline gives CDR1 MDHEN, CDR2 SYDVKM. Trimming removed 6 bases from V and 5 bases from J; junction bases left unmatched: 12. The CDR3 has 15 residues. This CDR3 reads CASSDPGQGGHEQYF. The CDR3 DNA is TGTGCCAGCAGCGATCCCGGACAGGGAGGTCACGAGCAGTACTTC.

J is TRBJ2-3 and V is TRBV7-3; 7 nucleotides agree with TRBD2. V gave up 5 bases and J gave up 2 bases; unmatched junction bases: 7. The CDR3 is 15 amino acids. The germline V gene has CDR1 SGHTA and CDR2 FQGTGA. Written as DNA, the CDR3 is TGTGCCAGCAGCCCCCGAGCGGGAATCACAGATACGCAGTATTTT. Encoded protein: CASSPRAGITDTQYF.

This clonotype showed up many times. V gene TRBV12-3 or TRBV12-4 combines with J gene TRBJ2-3; 7 positions agree with TRBD2. With V trimmed by 2 bases and J by 0 bases, 5 bases remained unmatched. This CDR3 has 16 amino acids. CDR3 nucleotide sequence: TGTGCCAGCAGTTTAAATCCGGGACTAAGCACAGATACGCAGTATTTT. Translation: CASSLNPGLSTDTQYF.

This clonotype has at least ten counts. The chain couples TRBV14 to TRBJ2-2; no firm D call. The germline V gene has CDR1 SGHDN and CDR2 FVKESK. V was pared by 0 bases and J by 5 bases, with 7 bases between. There are 14 residues in the CDR3. The CDR3 sequence is CASSQDIGTGELFF. The CDR3 coding sequence is TGTGCCAGCAGCCAAGATATAGGGACCGGGGAGCTGTTTTTT.

The rearrangement uses TRBV6-2 or TRBV6-3 and TRBJ2-7; D may match TRBD1 or TRBD2 (5 bases each). This CDR3 region has 18 residues. Germline CDR1 reads MNHEY; CDR2 reads SVGEGT. Trimming removed 6 bases at V and 7 bases at J, with 31 bases between. CDR3 bases: TGTGCCAGCAGCGCCCCGGAAGGGACCTACGGAGGTACTTGGGAGCAGTACTTC. This sequence encodes CASSAPEGTYGGTWEQYF.

The chain combines TRBV5-6 with TRBJ2-6, with TRBD2 as a possible D gene (5 bases). Looked up from germline, CDR1 is SGHDT and CDR2 is YYEEEE. V shed 9 bases and J shed 4 bases, with 11 bases lying between them. The CDR3 contains 13 residues. The CDR3 region has the DNA TGTGCCACGGAGGTATCCGGGGCCAACGTCCTGACTTTC. Translating gives CATEVSGANVLTF.

This clonotype was counted a few times. The chain employs TRBV29-1 and TRBJ2-7; D may be TRBD1 (7 bases). The V and J ends lost 2 bases and 3 bases respectively, with 20 bases between them. There are 16 residues in the CDR3. Germline assignment: CDR1 SQVTM and CDR2 ANQGSEA. This CDR3 reads CSVERGGGGGFYEQYF. The CDR3 region has the DNA TGCAGCGTTGAAAGGGGAGGAGGGGGCGGTTTCTACGAGCAGTACTTC.

The chain combines TRBV5-1 with TRBJ2-7, with D perhaps TRBD1 (6 bases). V shed 7 bases and J shed 2 bases, with 16 bases lying between them. The CDR3 sequence is 14 residues long. CDR1 and CDR2 from the germline V gene are SGHRS and YFSETQ. The CDR3: CASFGDNTAYEQYF. In DNA form, the CDR3 reads TGCGCCAGCTTCGGGGACAATACGGCCTACGAGCAGTACTTC.

CDR3 in amino acids: CASRPDSTGGFF. CDR3 bases: TGTGCCAGCAGGCCGGACTCCACCGGGGGGTTCTTC. The chain combines TRBV6-2 or TRBV6-3 with TRBJ2-1; D is perhaps TRBD2 (6 bases). Per germline, CDR1 MNHEY and CDR2 SVGEGT. The CDR3 is 12 amino acids. V lost 6 bases, J lost 15 bases, and 18 bases lay in between.

This clonotype was seen only a few times. The chain is built from TRBV28 and TRBJ2-1, with D tentatively TRBD2 (5 bases). The CDR3 loop spans 16 amino acids. Trimming left V 5 bases short and J 4 bases short, with 18 bases between. CDR1 is MDHEN, CDR2 SYDVKM, per germline. The CDR3, as DNA: TGTGCCAGCAGTCCCTTAGGGCAGCCGGGGTACAATGAGCAGTTCTTC. It translates to CASSPLGQPGYNEQFF.

This clonotype was seen at least ten times. V and J are TRBV12-3 or TRBV12-4 and TRBJ2-1; a possible D gene is TRBD2 (6 bases). CDR3 size: 14 residues. Trimming left V 2 bases short and J 10 bases short, with 15 bases between. CDR3 residues: CASSLPRLDGEQFF. The CDR3 region has the DNA TGTGCCAGCAGTTTACCCCGACTAGACGGAGAGCAGTTCTTC.

This clonotype was counted ten times or more. This chain uses TRBV20-1 with TRBJ2-1; 14 bases align to TRBD2. After removal of 3 bases from V and 2 bases from J, the junction contained 9 bases not matched to a gene. Germline CDR1 is DFQATT and CDR2 is SNEGSKA (reference sequence). The CDR3 is 18 amino acids. In nucleotides, the CDR3 is TGCAGTGCTAGGACTAGCGGGGGGGATCATAGCACCTACAATGAGCAGTTCTTC. Translation: CSARTSGGDHSTYNEQFF.

This clonotype showed up just a few times. The J gene is TRBJ2-5, the V gene TRBV10-3, with 8 bases matching TRBD2. Trimming cost V 0 bases and J 5 bases; bases outside gene matches: 8. This CDR3 region has 16 residues. Looked up from germline, CDR1 is ENHRY and CDR2 is SYGVKD. The CDR3 protein is CAISESIAGKGETQYF. The CDR3 region has the DNA TGTGCCATCAGTGAGTCAATAGCGGGAAAGGGTGAGACCCAGTACTTC.

The sample holds a few counts of this clonotype. This rearrangement joins TRBV12-3 or TRBV12-4 to TRBJ2-7, with 9 nucleotides matching TRBD1. The CDR3 extends over 16 amino acids. V shed 6 bases, J shed 5 bases, and the junction held 14 bases outside the gene matches. In DNA, the CDR3 is TGTGCCAGCAGCTCTAAGGGTTTGACAGGGGGGGACGAGCAGTACTTC. Residues: CASSSKGLTGGDEQYF.

This clonotype was picked up many times. This rearrangement joins TRBV6-5 to TRBJ2-7; D is possibly TRBD2 (5 bases). The length of the CDR3 is 15 residues. Germline V gene data show CDR1 as MNHEY and CDR2 as SVGAGI. The V end lost 0 bases, the J end lost 1 base, and 10 bases lay between the germline ends. CDR3 nucleotide sequence: TGTGCCAGCAGTTACTCATACGGGGATTCCTACGAGCAGTACTTC. Its translation: CASSYSYGDSYEQYF.

There are a few counts of this clonotype. V is TRBV29-1 and J is TRBJ2-5, with D possibly being TRBD1 (6 bases). Trimming pared 1 base from V and 3 bases from J, leaving 12 bases between. This CDR3 comprises 14 residues. Germline V gene lookup returns CDR1 SQVTM and CDR2 ANQGSEA. In DNA, the CDR3 is TGCAGCGTTGAAGGGTATCCAGGGGAAGAGACCCAGTACTTC. Translating it yields CSVEGYPGEETQYF.